Detailed here is one T cell receptor (beta chain). What it recognizes is unknown. This CDR3 contains 14 residues. CDR1 SGHAT and CDR2 FQNNGV come from the germline V gene. V trimming: 6 bases; J trimming: 1 base; junction bases outside the gene matches: 4. This sample is drawn from a study of T-cell memory formation after mild COVID-19. Study-wide context: TCR clusters showed largely donor specificity.

5'RACE primed from the constant segment yielded TCR alpha and TCR beta cDNA libraries bearing sample barcodes and UMIs. TCRdb reprocessed the 5' RACE reads via MiXCR and lists one record per CDR3 protein. The table has 470,000 or so distinct CDR3 sequences, over 15% seen once. Study-wide results and caveats: The main location of contracting CD4+ clones was CM and EM, and that of contracting CD8+ clones was EMRA.

This sequence joins TRBV11-2 and TRBJ1-1; TRBD1 matches 8 bases. This sequence was found in an adult woman who had mild COVID-19 (a few samples of this study predate the infection). Cell type and time point are not known. The sample taken for sequencing was PBMCs or a T cell subset sorted from them (not recorded which). The CDR3 DNA reads as TGTGCCAGCAGACTCGGACAGGGGAACACTGAAGCTTTCTTT. This gives the protein CASRLGQGNTEAFF.